This entry is about one TCR beta chain. This specimen belongs to a study of blood T cell repertoires in COVID-19. Per the study methods: Nucleated cell counts were estimated from reference gene primer amplification. Sequencing used immunoSEQ multiplex PCR; TCRdb keeps in-frame clones, though not all of them. The V and J calls and clone size were taken over from that table, and D and trimming were inferred from the DNA. The sample holds fewer than 400,000 clones; about nine tenths are singletons and the top ten take about 4%. The TCR comes from a man under 40 who had recovered from COVID-19. Input material: PBMCs or T cells enriched from blood (not recorded which).

Here the CDR3 DNA reads TGTGCCAGCAGCCAAGAGGGGACTAGCGGGGAAGAGACCCAGTACTTC. Translation gives CASSQEGTSGEETQYF. V and J are TRBV4-2 and TRBJ2-5, with TRBD2 matching over 13 bases. The CDR3 is 16 amino acids. Germline-derived CDR1 and CDR2 are LGHNA and YNFKEQ. V dropped 0 bases and J dropped 3; count of bases not matched to a gene: 1.